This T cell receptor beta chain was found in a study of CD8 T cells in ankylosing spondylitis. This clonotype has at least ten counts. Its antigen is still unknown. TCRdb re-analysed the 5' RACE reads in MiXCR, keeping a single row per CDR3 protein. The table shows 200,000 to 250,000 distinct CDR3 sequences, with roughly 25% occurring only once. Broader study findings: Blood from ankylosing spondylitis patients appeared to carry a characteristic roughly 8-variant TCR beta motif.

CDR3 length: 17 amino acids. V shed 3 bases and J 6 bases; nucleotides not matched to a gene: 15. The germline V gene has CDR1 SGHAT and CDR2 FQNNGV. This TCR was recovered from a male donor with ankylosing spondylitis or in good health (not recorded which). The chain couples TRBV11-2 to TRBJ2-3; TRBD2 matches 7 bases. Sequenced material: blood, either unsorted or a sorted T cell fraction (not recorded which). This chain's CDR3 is CASSFFSSGLSGDTQYF. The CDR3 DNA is TGTGCCAGCAGCTTCTTCTCTAGCGGACTTTCGGGGGATACGCAGTATTTT.